A selection of T cell receptor beta chains follows, all from one sample in a study of T-cell reconstitution after alpha-beta-depleted transplantation in children. One entry per CDR3 protein, called by TCRdb with MiXCR from the PCR reads. The sample consists of about 420,000 distinct CDR3 sequences, about a sixth of them appearing once. The sample was PBMCs, mostly from graft donor cells, taken 360 days after TCRalphabeta/CD19-depleted stem cell transplant. The receptors here all came from a boy under two years old who had a stem cell transplant for Wiskott-Aldrich syndrome, so the T cells may come from the graft donor. Both conserved end residues are trimmed from each CDR3.

J gene,V gene,CDR3 protein
TRBJ1-1,TRBV7-6,ASSSDRAEGKNTEAF
TRBJ2-2,TRBV2,ASSEFTGELF
TRBJ2-1,TRBV5-1,ASSLRIREGSGNEQF
TRBJ2-4,TRBV12-3/TRBV12-4,ASSGPRGAKNIQY
TRBJ2-2,TRBV7-8,ASSLGTSGSFNTGELF
TRBJ2-3,TRBV6-1,ASSPSGERGDTQY
TRBJ2-5,TRBV10-3,AIREGSYQETQY
TRBJ2-7,TRBV2,ASSEWEGYEQY
TRBJ2-7,TRBV12-3/TRBV12-4,ASSQQVYEQY
TRBJ2-2,TRBV9,ASSVGRAGELF
TRBJ1-1,TRBV5-6,ASSDTGNTEAF
TRBJ2-2,TRBV6-5,ASSYRGLDGELF
TRBJ2-7,TRBV2,ASSEGDRRYEQY
TRBJ2-3,TRBV27,ASSSRTAGDTQY
TRBJ2-3,TRBV9,ASRAVTSTDTQY
TRBJ1-6,TRBV20-1,SAAANTYNSPLH
TRBJ2-5,TRBV6-5,ASSHLEETQY
TRBJ2-7,TRBV29-1,SVEGRDRGDYEQY
TRBJ2-2,TRBV7-9,ASSLNIANTGELF
TRBJ2-7,TRBV6-5,ASSYSGGWSYEQY